This T cell receptor (beta chain) was profiled in a study of cytomegalovirus exposure and HLA in healthy donors. For the study at large: As an earlier analysis found, 150 million to 200 million T cells yielded fewer than 130 million unique TCR beta sequences. Within an early data release were about 85 million unique TCRs drawn from HLA-typed donors. Study-level findings and limits: Sequences of the TCR beta chain were said to predict the HLA-A and HLA-B alleles of most subjects accurately. Common viral pathogens seemed, in a later analysis, to connect with several of the most significant clusters.

Trimming left V 6 bases short and J 2 bases short, with 20 bases between. CDR3 length: 17 residues. In germline, CDR1 is SGHAT, CDR2 FQDESV (reference sequence). About this clone itself: Its antigen is as yet unknown.

With 60 Vbeta and 13 Jbeta primers, the PCR was carried out. TCRdb's table, derived via immunoSEQ multiplex PCR, lists solely in-frame clones and lacks some. Altogether roughly 120,000 clones are present, 76% being singletons, with the ten largest covering roughly 8.2%. The sample was PBMCs. This chain uses TRBV11-1 with TRBJ2-1, with D possibly TRBD2 on 5 matching bases. This clonotype was obtained from a woman aged 45 to 65 in good health and CMV-seropositive. CDR3 nucleotides: TGTGCCAGCAGAAGCCTGGGAGCCGCCAGTACCTACAATGAGCAGTTCTTC. Encoded protein: CASRSLGAASTYNEQFF.